This T cell receptor (beta chain) stems from a study of OX40 agonist ivuxolimab in advanced cancers. Study information: Cohort: 75% to 90% men, mean age approximately 64, aged about 20 to 85.

CDR1 MNHNS and CDR2 SASEGT come from the germline V gene. The CDR3 extends over 15 amino acids. Trimming cost V 3 bases and J 9 bases; bases outside gene matches: 3. Details on this clone: No antigen is known for it.

Study-level findings and limits: Mean expanded clone counts were higher in CD8+ than CD4+ T cells.

The repertoire was sequenced with immunoSEQ multiplex PCR; TCRdb's copy has only in-frame clones and lacks some. The data hold about 54,000 clones, with about 83% observed a single time. Here the sequenced sample was CD4+ or CD8+ T cells sorted from blood, taken in a trial of the OX40 agonist ivuxolimab. The clonotype comes from an adult with an advanced solid tumor such as melanoma, head and neck, liver or kidney cancer. The chain combines TRBV6-1 with TRBJ2-1; 15 bases map to TRBD2. The CDR3 here is CASSDGLAGGVEQFF. The CDR3 nucleotides are TGTGCCAGCAGTGACGGACTAGCGGGAGGGGTTGAGCAGTTCTTC.